The rows below give T cell receptor beta chains drawn from one sample of a study of CD8+ T cells in alopecia areata. Assay used: immunoSEQ multiplex PCR; TCRdb lists only in-frame clones, some missing. The sample lists roughly 180,000 clones, around 56% occurring once. The sample consisted of CD4+ T cells sorted from blood, taken at week 4, from a patient treated with tofacitinib. All receptors come from a human donor with alopecia areata. The CDR3 runs from the conserved cysteine through the conserved F or W. A D gene is named only where the DNA matches it firmly. The size entry is marked missing in some rows and otherwise reads once, few, many or a size class.

>TRBV18|TRBJ1-1|TRBD1|-
CASSPTGELEAFF
TGTGCCAGCTCACCGACAGGGGAGCTTGAAGCTTTCTTT
>TRBV20-1|TRBJ2-5|-|-
CSARRGETQYF
TGCAGTGCTAGGAGGGGAGAGACCCAGTACTTC
>TRBV6-5|TRBJ2-7|-|few
CASSYSRGLGEQYF
TGTGCCAGCAGTTACTCGCGGGGATTGGGCGAGCAGTACTTC
>TRBV30|TRBJ1-2|TRBD1|-
CAWSGQGAGGYTF
TGTGCCTGGAGCGGACAGGGGGCCGGTGGCTACACCTTC
>TRBV2|TRBJ1-1|-|-
CASSWGRMNTEAFF
TGTGCCAGCAGTTGGGGGAGGATGAACACTGAAGCTTTCTTT
>TRBV28|TRBJ2-2|TRBD1|few
CANGDRAENKAGELFF
TGTGCCAACGGGGACAGGGCTGAGAATAAAGCCGGGGAGCTGTTTTTT
>TRBV5-1|TRBJ2-7|-|-
CASSLTGGNEQYF
TGCGCCAGCAGCTTGACAGGTGGGAACGAGCAGTACTTC
>TRBV4-1|TRBJ1-2|TRBD1|-
CASSQGQGSLNYGYTF
TGCGCCAGCAGCCAGGGACAGGGATCCCTTAACTATGGCTACACCTTC
>TRBV29-1|TRBJ2-7|-|-
CSSLGTTYEQYF
TGCAGCTCGCTGGGCACCACCTACGAGCAGTACTTC
>TRBV7-2|TRBJ2-1|TRBD2|-
CASSPRRLAGGSGNEQFF
TGTGCCAGCAGCCCCAGAAGACTAGCGGGGGGGAGTGGCAATGAGCAGTTCTTC
>TRBV5-1|TRBJ2-7|-|-
CASSLSAGYSSRPYEQYF
TGCGCCAGCAGCTTAAGTGCAGGGTATTCATCAAGACCCTACGAGCAGTACTTC
>TRBV30|TRBJ2-7|TRBD1|-
CAWSVQGAYEQYF
TGTGCCTGGAGTGTACAGGGGGCCTACGAGCAGTACTTC
>TRBV30|TRBJ1-1|-|-
CAWRGLGLEAFF
TGTGCCTGGAGAGGCCTCGGACTTGAAGCTTTCTTT
>TRBV9|TRBJ1-4|-|-
CASSVQGGDEKLFF
TGTGCCAGCAGCGTACAGGGAGGGGATGAAAAACTGTTTTTT
>TRBV30|TRBJ2-7|-|-
CAWSVNPVTYEQYF
TGTGCCTGGAGTGTAAACCCAGTTACCTACGAGCAGTACTTC
>TRBV28|TRBJ2-7|TRBD1|few
CASSYTQGTRNEQYF
TGTGCCAGCAGTTACACACAGGGGACGAGGAACGAGCAGTACTTC
>TRBV7-2|TRBJ2-5|-|-
CASSLTQETQYF
TGTGCCAGCAGCTTAACCCAAGAGACCCAGTACTTC
>TRBV30|TRBJ1-2|TRBD1|-
CAWSVGRGPVGYTF
TGTGCCTGGAGTGTAGGCAGGGGGCCGGTTGGCTACACCTTC
>TRBV30|TRBJ1-5|-|-
CAWRGSYSNQPQHF
TGTGCCTGGAGGGGGTCTTATAGCAATCAGCCCCAGCATTTT